The text below deals with one T cell receptor beta chain. Antigen specificity is unknown. CDR3 length: 17 amino acids. CDR1 SNHLY and CDR2 FYNNEI come from the germline V gene. This sample was included in a study of cytomegalovirus exposure and HLA in healthy donors. Study-level points and caveats: A missense DCLRE1C variant was associated with V- and J-gene trimming of TCR beta chains in a later analysis, and an independent cohort replicated the association. Previously analyzed data showed that most TCR beta V segments were productive at a frequency of about 87% or about 30%.

The study ran its PCR with 60 Vbeta and 13 Jbeta primers. Authors' data handling: In a later analysis, about 9.9 million of approximately 86 million unique beta chains occurred in at least two donors. The protocol was immunoSEQ multiplex PCR, while the TCRdb copy is restricted to in-frame clones and leaves out a portion. The V and J calls and clone size are taken from that table; D and trimming were inferred from the DNA. The data contain about 130,000 clones, roughly three quarters of them singletons. This receptor was obtained from a man younger than 40 in good health and CMV-seronegative. The specimen was PBMCs. The chain has TRBV2 and TRBJ2-7; 11 bases match TRBD2. CDR3 bases: TGTGCGACCCAATTCGGGACTAGCGGCCACCGATCCTACGAGCAGTACTTC. Translating it yields CATQFGTSGHRSYEQYF. Using reference TRBV2 and TRBJ2-7 for the parts outside the CDR3, the full variable domain is EPEVTQTPSHQVTQMGQEVILRCVPISNHLYFYWYRQILGQKVEFLVSFYNNEISEKSEIFDDQFSVERPDGSNFTLKIRSTKLEDSAMYFCATQFGTSGHRSYEQYFGPGTRLTVT.